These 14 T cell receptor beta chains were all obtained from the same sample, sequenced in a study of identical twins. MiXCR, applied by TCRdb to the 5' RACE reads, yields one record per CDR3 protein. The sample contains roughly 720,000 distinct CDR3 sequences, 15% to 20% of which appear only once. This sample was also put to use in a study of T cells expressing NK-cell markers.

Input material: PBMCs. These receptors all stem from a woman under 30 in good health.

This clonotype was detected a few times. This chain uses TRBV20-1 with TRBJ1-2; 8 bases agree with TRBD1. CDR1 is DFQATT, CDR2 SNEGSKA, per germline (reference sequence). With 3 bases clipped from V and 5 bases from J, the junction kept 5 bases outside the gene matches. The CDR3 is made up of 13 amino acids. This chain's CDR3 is CSASAGTGYGYTF. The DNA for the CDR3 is TGCAGTGCTAGTGCCGGGACAGGTTATGGCTACACCTTC.

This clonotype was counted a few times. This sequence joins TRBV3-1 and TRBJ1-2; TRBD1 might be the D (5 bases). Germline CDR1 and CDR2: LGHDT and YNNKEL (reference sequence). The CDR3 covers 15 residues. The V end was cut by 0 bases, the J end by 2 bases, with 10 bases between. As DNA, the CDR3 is TGTGCCAGCAGCCAAGATGCAGGGTTAAACTATGGCTACACCTTC. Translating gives CASSQDAGLNYGYTF.

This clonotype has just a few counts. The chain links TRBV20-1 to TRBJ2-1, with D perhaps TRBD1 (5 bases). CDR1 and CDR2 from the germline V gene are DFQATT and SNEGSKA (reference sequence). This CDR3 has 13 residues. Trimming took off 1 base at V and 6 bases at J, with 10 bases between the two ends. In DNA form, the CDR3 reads TGCAGTGCTAGAGTTGGCCAGGGCAATGAGCAGTTCTTC. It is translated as CSARVGQGNEQFF.

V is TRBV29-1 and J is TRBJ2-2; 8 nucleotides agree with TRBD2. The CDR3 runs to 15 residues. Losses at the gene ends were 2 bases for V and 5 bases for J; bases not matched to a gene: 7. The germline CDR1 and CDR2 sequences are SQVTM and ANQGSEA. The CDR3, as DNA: TGCAGCGTTGAAAGGCCGGGGGGGCCTACCGGGGAGCTGTTTTTT. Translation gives CSVERPGGPTGELFF.

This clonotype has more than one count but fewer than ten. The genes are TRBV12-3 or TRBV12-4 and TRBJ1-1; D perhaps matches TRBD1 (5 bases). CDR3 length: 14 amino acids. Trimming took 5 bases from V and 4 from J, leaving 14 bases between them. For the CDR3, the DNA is TGTGCCAGCAGTGACTCAGGGACCCCCACTGAAGCTTTCTTT. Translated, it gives CASSDSGTPTEAFF.

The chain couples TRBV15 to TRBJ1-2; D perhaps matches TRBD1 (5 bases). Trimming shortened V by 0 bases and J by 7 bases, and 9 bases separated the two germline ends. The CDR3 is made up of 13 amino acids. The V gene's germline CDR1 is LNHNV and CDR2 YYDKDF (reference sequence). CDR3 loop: CATSRDYRSGYTF. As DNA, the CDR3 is TGTGCCACCAGCAGAGACTACAGGTCTGGCTACACCTTC.

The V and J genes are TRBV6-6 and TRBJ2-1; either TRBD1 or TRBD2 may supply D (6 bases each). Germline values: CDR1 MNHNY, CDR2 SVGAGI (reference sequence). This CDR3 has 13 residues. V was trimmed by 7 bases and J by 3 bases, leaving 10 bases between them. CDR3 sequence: CASIEGGYNEQFF. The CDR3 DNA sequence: TGTGCCAGCATTGAGGGGGGCTACAATGAGCAGTTCTTC.

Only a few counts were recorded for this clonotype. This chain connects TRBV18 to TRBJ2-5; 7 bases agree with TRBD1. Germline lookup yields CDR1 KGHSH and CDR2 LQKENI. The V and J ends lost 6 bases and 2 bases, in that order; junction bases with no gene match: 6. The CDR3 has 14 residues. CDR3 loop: CASSHGTDQETQYF. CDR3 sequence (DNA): TGTGCCAGCTCGCACGGGACAGATCAAGAGACCCAGTACTTC.

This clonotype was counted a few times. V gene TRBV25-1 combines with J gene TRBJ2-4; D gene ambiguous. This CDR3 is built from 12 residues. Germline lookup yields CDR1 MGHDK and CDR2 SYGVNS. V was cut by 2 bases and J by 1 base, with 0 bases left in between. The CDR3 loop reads CASSEAKNIQYF. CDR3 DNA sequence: TGTGCCAGCAGTGAAGCCAAAAACATTCAGTACTTC.

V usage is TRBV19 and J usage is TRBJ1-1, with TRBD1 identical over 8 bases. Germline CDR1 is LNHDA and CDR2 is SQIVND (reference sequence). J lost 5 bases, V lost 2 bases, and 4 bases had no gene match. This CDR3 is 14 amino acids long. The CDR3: CASSIRTGLTEAFF. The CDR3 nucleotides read TGTGCCAGTAGTATAAGGACAGGGTTAACTGAAGCTTTCTTT.

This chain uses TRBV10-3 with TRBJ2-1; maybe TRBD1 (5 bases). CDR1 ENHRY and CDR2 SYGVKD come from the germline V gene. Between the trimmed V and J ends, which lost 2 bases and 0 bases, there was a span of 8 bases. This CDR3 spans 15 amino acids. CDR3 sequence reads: CAISEAGNSYNEQFF. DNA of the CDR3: TGTGCCATCAGTGAGGCAGGGAACTCCTACAATGAGCAGTTCTTC.

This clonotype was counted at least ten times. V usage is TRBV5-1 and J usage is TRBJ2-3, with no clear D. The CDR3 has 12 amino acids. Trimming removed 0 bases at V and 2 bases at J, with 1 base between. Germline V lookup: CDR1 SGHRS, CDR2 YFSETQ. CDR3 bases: TGCGCCAGCAGCTTGGACACAGATACGCAGTATTTT. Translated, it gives CASSLDTDTQYF. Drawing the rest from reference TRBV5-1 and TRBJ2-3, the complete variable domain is KAGVTQTPRYLIKTRGQQVTLSCSPISGHRSVSWYQQTPGQGLQFLFEYFSETQRNKGNFPGRFSGRQFSNSRSEMNVSTLELGDSALYLCASSLDTDTQYFGPGTRLTVL.

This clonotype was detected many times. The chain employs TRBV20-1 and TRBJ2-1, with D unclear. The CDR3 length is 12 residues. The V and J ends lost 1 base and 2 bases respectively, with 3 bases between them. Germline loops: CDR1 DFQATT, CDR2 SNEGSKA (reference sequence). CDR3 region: CSARGPYNEQFF. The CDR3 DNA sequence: TGCAGTGCTAGAGGCCCCTACAATGAGCAGTTCTTC.

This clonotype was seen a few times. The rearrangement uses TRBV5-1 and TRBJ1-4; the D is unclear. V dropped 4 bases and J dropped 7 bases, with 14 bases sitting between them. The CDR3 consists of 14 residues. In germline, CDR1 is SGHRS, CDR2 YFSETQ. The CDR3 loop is CASSPDQGIEKLFF. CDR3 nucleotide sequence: TGCGCCAGCAGCCCAGATCAAGGAATTGAAAAACTGTTTTTT. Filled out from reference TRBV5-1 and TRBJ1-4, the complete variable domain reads KAGVTQTPRYLIKTRGQQVTLSCSPISGHRSVSWYQQTPGQGLQFLFEYFSETQRNKGNFPGRFSGRQFSNSRSEMNVSTLELGDSALYLCASSPDQGIEKLFFGSGTQLSVL.